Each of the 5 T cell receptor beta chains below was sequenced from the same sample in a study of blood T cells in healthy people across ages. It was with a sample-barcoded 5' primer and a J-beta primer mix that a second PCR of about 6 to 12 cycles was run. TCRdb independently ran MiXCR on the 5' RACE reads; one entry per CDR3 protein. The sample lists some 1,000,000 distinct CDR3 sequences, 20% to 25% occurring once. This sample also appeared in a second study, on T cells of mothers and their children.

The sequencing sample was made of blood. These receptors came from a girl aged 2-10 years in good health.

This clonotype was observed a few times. The CDR3 region is CSVDPGNTETQYF. The DNA of the CDR3 is TGCAGCGTTGATCCGGGGAACACAGAGACCCAGTACTTC. The chain combines TRBV29-1 with TRBJ2-5; a possible D gene is TRBD2 (5 bases). This CDR3 region has 13 residues. With 3 bases removed from V and 4 bases from J, the gap between germline ends came to 12 bases. CDR1 is SQVTM, CDR2 ANQGSEA, per germline. The full variable domain, in which reference TRBV29-1 and TRBJ2-5 provide the parts outside the CDR3, is SAVISQKPSRDICQRGTSLTIQCQVDSQVTMMFWYRQQPGQSLTLIATANQGSEATYESGFVIDKFPISRPNLTFSTLTVSNMSPEDSSIYLCSVDPGNTETQYFGPGTRLLVL.

The CDR3 nucleotides read TGTGCCAGCAGCTTAGCCGGTTGGGGACAGTTTAATGAAAAACTGTTTTTT. This translates into CASSLAGWGQFNEKLFF. The V and J genes are TRBV7-9 and TRBJ1-4, with 7 bases fitting TRBD1. The CDR3 runs to 17 residues. Trimming at V came to 0 bases and at J to 4 bases, leaving 8 bases not matched to a gene. Germline V CDR1 and CDR2: SEHNR, FQNEAQ (reference sequence).

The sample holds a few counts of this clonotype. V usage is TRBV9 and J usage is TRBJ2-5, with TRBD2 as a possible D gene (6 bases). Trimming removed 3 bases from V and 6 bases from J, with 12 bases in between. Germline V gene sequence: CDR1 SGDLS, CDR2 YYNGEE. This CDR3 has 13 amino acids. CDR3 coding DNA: TGTGCCAGCAGCGGACTAGGGAGACAGACCCAGTACTTC. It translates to CASSGLGRQTQYF.

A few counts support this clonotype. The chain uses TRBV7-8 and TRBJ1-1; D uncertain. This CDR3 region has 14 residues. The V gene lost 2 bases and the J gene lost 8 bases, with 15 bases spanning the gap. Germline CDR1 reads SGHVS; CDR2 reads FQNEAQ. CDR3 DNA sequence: TGTGCCAGCAGCTTATCATCCAAAAAAAGGGAAGCTTTCTTT. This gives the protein CASSLSSKKREAFF.

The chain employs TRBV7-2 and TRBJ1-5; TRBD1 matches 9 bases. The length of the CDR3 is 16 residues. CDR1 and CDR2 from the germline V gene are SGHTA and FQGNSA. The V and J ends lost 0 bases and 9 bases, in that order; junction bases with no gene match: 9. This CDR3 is CASSLAPGTGLRPQHF. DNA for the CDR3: TGTGCCAGCAGCTTAGCACCCGGGACAGGGTTAAGGCCCCAGCATTTT.